Listed below are T cell receptor beta chains from one sample, sequenced in a study of T cells after yellow fever vaccination. TCRdb redid the calling of the 5' RACE reads with MiXCR, one entry per CDR3 protein. The sample has approximately 510,000 distinct CDR3 sequences, 20% to 25% seen once. The starting material was PBMCs, obtained less than 25 days after the first yellow fever vaccination. The receptors stem from a man in his late teens or twenties who received the YFV17D yellow fever vaccine. The CDR3 runs from the conserved cysteine through the conserved F or W. The order of the fields is clone size, J gene, V gene, D gene, CDR3 DNA, CDR3 protein. A D gene is named only where the DNA matches it firmly. Clone size is not always given. Where it is, it says once, few, many or a class for expanded clones.

size: few
J: TRBJ1-2
V: TRBV12-3/TRBV12-4
D: -
DNA: TGTGCCAGCAGTTTAGGGGAATTACGCGGCTACACCTTC
CDR3: CASSLGELRGYTF

size: -
J: TRBJ2-1
V: TRBV20-1
D: TRBD1
DNA: TGCAGTGCTCAACCGGGACAGGGGGGCAATGAGCAGTTCTTC
CDR3: CSAQPGQGGNEQFF

size: -
J: TRBJ2-5
V: TRBV12-3/TRBV12-4
D: TRBD2
DNA: TGTGCCAGCTCAGTCGGCAGCGGGGGTGGGTATGAGACCCAGTACTTC
CDR3: CASSVGSGGGYETQYF

size: -
J: TRBJ2-3
V: TRBV5-5
D: -
DNA: TGTGCCAGCAGGCGGGGACCCACAGATACGCAGTATTTT
CDR3: CASRRGPTDTQYF

size: -
J: TRBJ2-5
V: TRBV4-1
D: TRBD1
DNA: TGCGCCAGCAGCCAAGATCTTTTGGGGACAGGGGGGGAGACCCAGTACTTC
CDR3: CASSQDLLGTGGETQYF

size: few
J: TRBJ2-2
V: TRBV6-2/TRBV6-3
D: -
DNA: TGTGCCAGCAGTTTTTCGCTGTCGCGGCCCACCACCGGGGAGCTGTTTTTT
CDR3: CASSFSLSRPTTGELFF

size: -
J: TRBJ2-2
V: TRBV5-1
D: -
DNA: TGCGCCAGCAGCCCCTCAGGCACGGGGACCGGGGAGCTGTTTTTT
CDR3: CASSPSGTGTGELFF

size: few
J: TRBJ2-3
V: TRBV5-1
D: TRBD1
DNA: TGCGCCAGCAGCTCGTCCCGGGACAGAGGAGATACGCAGTATTTT
CDR3: CASSSSRDRGDTQYF

size: -
J: TRBJ1-1
V: TRBV18
D: -
DNA: TGTGCCAGCTCACCACCGTTGGTTTACAGGGAGTGGGGGGATTATGAAGCTTTCTTT
CDR3: CASSPPLVYREWGDYEAFF

size: -
J: TRBJ1-1
V: TRBV29-1
D: -
DNA: TGCAGCGTTCAGGAATGGGAGGCTGAAGCTTTCTTT
CDR3: CSVQEWEAEAFF

size: few
J: TRBJ2-1
V: TRBV7-8
D: TRBD2
DNA: TGTGCCAGCAGCTTAGGCGGGAGCCTACCCCTCAATGAGCAGTTCTTC
CDR3: CASSLGGSLPLNEQFF

size: -
J: TRBJ2-5
V: TRBV9
D: -
DNA: TGTGCCAGCAGCGTAGAAGTGACTAAGACCCAGTACTTC
CDR3: CASSVEVTKTQYF

size: -
J: TRBJ1-1
V: TRBV28
D: -
DNA: TGTGCCAGCTACGATTGGAGAAACACTGAAGCTTTCTTT
CDR3: CASYDWRNTEAFF

size: -
J: TRBJ2-7
V: TRBV4-1
D: TRBD1
DNA: TGCGCCAGCAGCCGAATACCGGGACAGGGGTACGAGCAGTACTTC
CDR3: CASSRIPGQGYEQYF

size: -
J: TRBJ2-6
V: TRBV5-1
D: -
DNA: TGCGCCAGCAGCGCAGGAAACTCTGGGGCCAACGTCCTGACTTTC
CDR3: CASSAGNSGANVLTF

size: few
J: TRBJ2-3
V: TRBV14
D: TRBD2
DNA: TGTGCCAGCAGCCAAGTCCGACTAGCGGGGTTGGGAGTAGATACGCAGTATTTT
CDR3: CASSQVRLAGLGVDTQYF

size: many
J: TRBJ2-1
V: TRBV6-1
D: TRBD2
DNA: TGTGCCAGCACCTTAGCGGGGGGGCCGGTTAGTCGAAATGAGCAGTTCTTC
CDR3: CASTLAGGPVSRNEQFF

size: many
J: TRBJ2-7
V: TRBV6-2/TRBV6-3
D: TRBD2
DNA: TGTGCCAGCACCCACCCCGGGGGGGACTACGAGCAGTACTTC
CDR3: CASTHPGGDYEQYF

size: few
J: TRBJ1-2
V: TRBV12-3/TRBV12-4
D: -
DNA: TGTGCCAGCAGTTTCGGGAGGGGCCAAAGAGGGGGCTACACCTTC
CDR3: CASSFGRGQRGGYTF

size: few
J: TRBJ1-5
V: TRBV18
D: -
DNA: TGTGCCAGCTCACAGGCAGGCAATCAGCCCCAGCATTTT
CDR3: CASSQAGNQPQHF

size: few
J: TRBJ2-3
V: TRBV29-1
D: -
DNA: TGCAGCGTACTACCACTAGCCTCTGGCACAGATACGCAGTATTTT
CDR3: CSVLPLASGTDTQYF

size: few
J: TRBJ2-6
V: TRBV11-1
D: -
DNA: TGTGCCAGCAGCTTCGTCATGACAGTTCGGACGGGGAACTCTGGGGCCAACGTCCTGACTTTC
CDR3: CASSFVMTVRTGNSGANVLTF